This is a list of T cell receptor beta chains from one sample in a study of beta chain features in type 1 diabetes. The protocol was immunoSEQ multiplex PCR, while the TCRdb copy is restricted to in-frame clones and leaves out a portion. The table includes 500,000 to 700,000 clones, roughly a sixth detected once. The sample taken for sequencing was naive CD4+ T cells from blood. The receptors shown here come from a man aged 18-30 years in good health. Both conserved end residues are part of each CDR3. Each record gives: V gene, clone size, D gene, J gene, CDR3 protein, CDR3 DNA. The D gene is left open where the match is weak. Not all rows give a size; the values are once, few, many and, for expanded clones, a class.

V gene: TRBV5-8; clone size: NA; D gene: TRBD2; J gene: TRBJ2-5; CDR3 protein: CASSLLTGGGNQETQYF; CDR3 DNA: TGTGCCAGCAGCCTACTCACTGGCGGGGGGAACCAAGAGACCCAGTACTTC
V gene: TRBV7-8; clone size: NA; D gene: TRBD2; J gene: TRBJ2-1; CDR3 protein: CASSLKISGSLSEQFF; CDR3 DNA: TGTGCCAGCAGCTTAAAGATTAGCGGGAGCCTGTCTGAGCAGTTCTTC
V gene: TRBV25-1; clone size: NA; D gene: TRBD1; J gene: TRBJ1-2; CDR3 protein: CASRATGLSYGYTF; CDR3 DNA: TGTGCCAGCAGAGCGACAGGGCTTAGCTATGGCTACACCTTC
V gene: TRBV4-1; clone size: NA; D gene: NA; J gene: TRBJ2-5; CDR3 protein: CASSQVGIRRETQYF; CDR3 DNA: TGCGCCAGCAGCCAAGTGGGGATCCGCCGGGAGACCCAGTACTTC
V gene: TRBV6-6; clone size: NA; D gene: NA; J gene: TRBJ2-5; CDR3 protein: CASSYPRQFQETQYF; CDR3 DNA: TGTGCCAGCAGTTACCCGAGACAGTTTCAAGAGACCCAGTACTTC
V gene: TRBV11-2; clone size: NA; D gene: NA; J gene: TRBJ2-3; CDR3 protein: CASSLDERVTQYF; CDR3 DNA: TGTGCCAGCAGCTTAGATGAAAGGGTTACGCAGTATTTT
V gene: TRBV10-3; clone size: few; D gene: NA; J gene: TRBJ2-1; CDR3 protein: CAISGTTTGDNEQFF; CDR3 DNA: TGTGCCATCAGCGGGACAACAACTGGCGACAATGAGCAGTTCTTC
V gene: TRBV20-1; clone size: NA; D gene: NA; J gene: TRBJ2-1; CDR3 protein: CSALSNEQFF; CDR3 DNA: TGCAGTGCTCTTTCGAATGAGCAGTTCTTC
V gene: TRBV5-1; clone size: NA; D gene: NA; J gene: TRBJ2-7; CDR3 protein: CASSLEVEIVVQYF; CDR3 DNA: TGCGCCAGCAGCTTGGAGGTAGAAATAGTCGTGCAGTACTTC
V gene: TRBV10-3; clone size: NA; D gene: NA; J gene: TRBJ2-2; CDR3 protein: CAISIARGGNTGELFF; CDR3 DNA: TGTGCCATCAGTATCGCTCGCGGAGGGAACACCGGGGAGCTGTTTTTT
V gene: TRBV7-2; clone size: NA; D gene: NA; J gene: TRBJ2-2; CDR3 protein: CASSLRQANTGELFF; CDR3 DNA: TGTGCCAGCAGCTTACGACAGGCGAACACCGGGGAGCTGTTTTTT
V gene: TRBV18; clone size: NA; D gene: NA; J gene: TRBJ2-3; CDR3 protein: CASSPFRQDTQYF; CDR3 DNA: TGTGCCAGCTCACCTTTCAGACAGGATACGCAGTATTTT
V gene: TRBV4-1; clone size: NA; D gene: TRBD2; J gene: TRBJ2-2; CDR3 protein: CASSPTPTGTSGKANTGELFF; CDR3 DNA: TGCGCCAGCAGCCCCACCCCTACTGGGACTAGCGGTAAAGCGAACACCGGGGAGCTGTTTTTT
V gene: TRBV5-4; clone size: few; D gene: TRBD1; J gene: TRBJ1-1; CDR3 protein: CASSSGQLNTEAFF; CDR3 DNA: TGTGCCAGCAGCTCGGGACAGCTCAACACTGAAGCTTTCTTT
V gene: TRBV4-1; clone size: NA; D gene: TRBD2; J gene: TRBJ2-1; CDR3 protein: CASSRQGTRTSGNNEQFF; CDR3 DNA: TGCGCCAGCAGCCGACAGGGTACCAGAACTAGCGGGAACAATGAGCAGTTCTTC
V gene: TRBV6-5; clone size: few; D gene: TRBD2; J gene: TRBJ2-5; CDR3 protein: CASSYSGGPSQETQYF; CDR3 DNA: TGTGCCAGCAGTTACTCGGGAGGGCCCTCCCAAGAGACCCAGTACTTC
V gene: TRBV7-3; clone size: few; D gene: TRBD2; J gene: TRBJ2-2; CDR3 protein: CASSFTSDHGELFF; CDR3 DNA: TGTGCCAGCAGCTTTACTAGCGACCACGGGGAGCTGTTTTTT
V gene: TRBV5-4; clone size: NA; D gene: NA; J gene: TRBJ1-1; CDR3 protein: CASSLGRGGLIGAFF; CDR3 DNA: TGTGCCAGCAGCCTGGGCCGGGGGGGACTTATCGGAGCTTTCTTT
V gene: TRBV10-3; clone size: NA; D gene: TRBD2; J gene: TRBJ2-1; CDR3 protein: CAISVGGRRERGNEQFF; CDR3 DNA: TGTGCCATCAGTGTGGGAGGGAGGCGGGAGAGAGGGAATGAGCAGTTCTTC
V gene: TRBV9; clone size: few; D gene: TRBD2; J gene: TRBJ2-2; CDR3 protein: CASSARGGTRQAGELFF; CDR3 DNA: TGTGCCAGCAGCGCACGAGGAGGGACTAGACAGGCCGGGGAGCTGTTTTTT
V gene: TRBV6-6; clone size: NA; D gene: NA; J gene: TRBJ1-4; CDR3 protein: CASSYSDRLRLFF; CDR3 DNA: TGTGCCAGCAGTTACTCGGACCGCTTGCGACTGTTTTTT
V gene: TRBV9; clone size: few; D gene: NA; J gene: TRBJ2-7; CDR3 protein: CASSVTAQNNYEQYF; CDR3 DNA: TGTGCCAGCAGCGTAACCGCCCAGAATAACTACGAGCAGTACTTC
V gene: TRBV7-9; clone size: NA; D gene: NA; J gene: TRBJ2-7; CDR3 protein: CASSFKGLAYEQYF; CDR3 DNA: TGTGCCAGCAGCTTTAAGGGACTTGCCTACGAGCAGTACTTC
V gene: TRBV9; clone size: NA; D gene: TRBD1; J gene: TRBJ2-3; CDR3 protein: CASSVTGQSTDTQYF; CDR3 DNA: TGTGCCAGCAGCGTCACGGGACAGAGCACAGATACGCAGTATTTT
V gene: TRBV19; clone size: many; D gene: NA; J gene: TRBJ2-3; CDR3 protein: CASGRADTQYF; CDR3 DNA: TGTGCCAGCGGACGTGCAGATACGCAGTATTTT
V gene: TRBV29-1; clone size: NA; D gene: NA; J gene: TRBJ2-2; CDR3 protein: CSVGGLTGTTTTGELFF; CDR3 DNA: TGCAGCGTGGGAGGTCTTACAGGGACGACTACAACCGGGGAGCTGTTTTTT
V gene: TRBV6-5; clone size: NA; D gene: TRBD2; J gene: TRBJ2-5; CDR3 protein: CASRGGLAHQETQYF; CDR3 DNA: TGTGCCAGCAGGGGCGGACTAGCCCACCAAGAGACCCAGTACTTC
V gene: TRBV5-6; clone size: once; D gene: NA; J gene: TRBJ1-2; CDR3 protein: CASAPRGPNYGYTF; CDR3 DNA: TGTGCCAGCGCCCCCCGGGGACCTAACTATGGCTACACCTTC
V gene: TRBV5-1; clone size: NA; D gene: TRBD2; J gene: TRBJ2-3; CDR3 protein: CASSPNELAGRTDTQYF; CDR3 DNA: TGCGCCAGCAGCCCGAACGAACTAGCGGGGAGAACAGATACGCAGTATTTT
V gene: TRBV6-5; clone size: NA; D gene: NA; J gene: TRBJ2-5; CDR3 protein: CASSYSQGRETQYF; CDR3 DNA: TGTGCCAGCAGTTATTCCCAGGGAAGGGAGACCCAGTACTTC
V gene: TRBV4-1; clone size: NA; D gene: NA; J gene: TRBJ1-4; CDR3 protein: CASSQVGTGTEKLFF; CDR3 DNA: TGCGCCAGCAGCCAAGTGGGTACAGGAACCGAAAAACTGTTTTTT
V gene: TRBV7-2; clone size: NA; D gene: NA; J gene: TRBJ2-2; CDR3 protein: CASSYPRGNTGELFF; CDR3 DNA: TGTGCCAGCAGCTACCCGCGGGGGAACACCGGGGAGCTGTTTTTT
V gene: TRBV4-1; clone size: NA; D gene: NA; J gene: TRBJ1-1; CDR3 protein: CASSQDRAGTEAFF; CDR3 DNA: TGCGCCAGCAGCCAAGATCGGGCCGGGACTGAAGCTTTCTTT
V gene: TRBV18; clone size: few; D gene: NA; J gene: TRBJ1-6; CDR3 protein: CASSTYAGGSSYNSPLHF; CDR3 DNA: TGTGCCAGCTCAACCTACGCTGGGGGGAGCTCCTATAATTCACCCCTCCACTTT
V gene: TRBV28; clone size: few; D gene: NA; J gene: TRBJ2-1; CDR3 protein: CASNSGTRSSNEQFF; CDR3 DNA: TGTGCCAGCAACTCCGGGACCCGCTCGTCCAATGAGCAGTTCTTC